These T cell receptor beta chains were read from a single sample in a study of beta chain features in type 1 diabetes. Sequencing used immunoSEQ multiplex PCR; TCRdb keeps in-frame clones, though not all of them. Of 100,000 to 150,000 clones listed, roughly 17% are singletons. The specimen was central memory CD4+ T cells from blood. Every receptor here comes from a man aged 18 to 35 with type 1 diabetes. Both conserved end residues are part of each CDR3. D genes are given only for firm matches. Clone size is not always given. Where it is, it says once, few, many or a class for expanded clones.

length	J	V	D	size	DNA	CDR3
15	TRBJ2-3	TRBV6-5	TRBD2	.	TGTGCCAGCAGGACTAGCGGGACGGGGGTGGATACGCAGTATTTT	CASRTSGTGVDTQYF
11	TRBJ2-5	TRBV7-2	.	few	TGTGCCAGCAGCTCAACGGAGACCCAGTACTTC	CASSSTETQYF
13	TRBJ2-3	TRBV6-5	TRBD2	few	TGTGCCAGCACTCTAGCGGGATCTGGTACGCAGTATTTT	CASTLAGSGTQYF
14	TRBJ2-1	TRBV5-1	.	few	TGCGCCAGCTACGCCCGGACAGCTTACAATGAGCAGTTCTTC	CASYARTAYNEQFF
15	TRBJ2-1	TRBV7-9	TRBD2	few	TGTGCCTGGGAGCGGGAGGGTGGGGGTAGCGATGAGCAGTTCTTC	CAWEREGGGSDEQFF
17	TRBJ2-3	TRBV2	TRBD2	few	TGTGCCAGCAGAACCGAACTAGCGGCAGGTTATAAAGATACGCAGTATTTT	CASRTELAAGYKDTQYF
17	TRBJ2-3	TRBV7-3	TRBD2	.	TGTGCCAGCAGCTTGGGAGGACTAGCGGGGGGGACAGATACGCAGTATTTT	CASSLGGLAGGTDTQYF
15	TRBJ2-7	TRBV4-2	TRBD1	.	TGTGCCAGCAGCCAAGATCGACAGGGGGCCTACGAGCAGTACTTC	CASSQDRQGAYEQYF
16	TRBJ2-1	TRBV7-6	TRBD2	.	TGTGCCAGCAGCTTAGTGGCGGGAGCTTCCTACAATGAGCAGTTCTTC	CASSLVAGASYNEQFF
14	TRBJ2-1	TRBV29-1	.	.	TGCAGCGTTGATGGGCCAGACTCCTACAATGAGCAGTTCTTC	CSVDGPDSYNEQFF
11	TRBJ2-7	TRBV7-9	.	.	TGTGCCAGCAGCTTTTCCTACGAGCAGTACTTC	CASSFSYEQYF
15	TRBJ2-5	TRBV7-9	.	.	TGTGCCAGCAGCCAAATTCTGGGGGGAAAAGAGACCCAGTACTTC	CASSQILGGKETQYF
14	TRBJ1-5	TRBV30	.	.	TGTGCCTGGAGTCGGGCCTCAGGGAATCAGCCCCAGCATTTT	CAWSRASGNQPQHF
14	TRBJ2-7	TRBV5-1	.	few	TGCGCCAGCAGCTTGGGAAGCGGGTCCTACGAGCAGTACTTC	CASSLGSGSYEQYF
16	TRBJ1-4	TRBV15	.	.	TGTGCCACCAGCAGAGGGCAGGCAACGGCCGATGAAAAACTGTTTTTT	CATSRGQATADEKLFF
16	TRBJ2-7	TRBV18	TRBD2	few	TGTGCCAGCTCACCACTTATGACTAGCGGGAGCTACGAGCAGTACTTC	CASSPLMTSGSYEQYF
15	TRBJ2-3	TRBV7-2	TRBD2	few	TGTGCCAGCAGCTTTGCGAGCGGGAGTAAAGATACGCAGTATTTT	CASSFASGSKDTQYF
12	TRBJ1-3	TRBV29-1	.	few	TGCAGCGTTGCATCCTCTGGAAACACCATATATTTT	CSVASSGNTIYF
14	TRBJ2-7	TRBV11-2	.	few	TGTGCCAGCAGCTCCCTGCGGTACTCCTACGAGCAGTACTTC	CASSSLRYSYEQYF
16	TRBJ2-7	TRBV6-6	.	.	TGTGCCAGCAGTTATCCAAGGGGGTCTTCCTCCTACGAGCAGTACTTC	CASSYPRGSSSYEQYF
12	TRBJ2-5	TRBV9	.	many	TGTGCCAGCAGCGTAGCTGGGGAGACCCAGTACTTC	CASSVAGETQYF
17	TRBJ1-2	TRBV5-1	TRBD1	.	TGCGCCAGCAGCTCTGGGACAGGAGAAGTCACCTACTATGGCTACACCTTC	CASSSGTGEVTYYGYTF
16	TRBJ1-1	TRBV7-9	.	.	TGTGCCAGCAGCTTACCGCAAGGGTCCGGGGCCACTGAAGCTTTCTTT	CASSLPQGSGATEAFF
16	TRBJ1-1	TRBV21-1	.	few	TGTGCCAGCAGCAAAAGACAGGGGAGAATGAACACTGAAGCTTTCTTT	CASSKRQGRMNTEAFF
13	TRBJ2-3	TRBV30	.	few	TGTGCCTGGAATCCGGGACTCACAGATACGCAGTATTTT	CAWNPGLTDTQYF
16	TRBJ2-4	TRBV7-9	TRBD1	few	TGTGCCAGCAGCTCCAGGGGGCGCGGGTCCAAAAACATTCAGTACTTC	CASSSRGRGSKNIQYF
14	TRBJ2-6	TRBV18	.	many	TGTGCCAGCTCACCAGAAGCTGGGGCCAACGTCCTGACTTTC	CASSPEAGANVLTF
15	TRBJ2-7	TRBV11-3	TRBD1	few	TGTGCCAGCAGCGTGGGGACAGGAGCGGGTGACGAGCAGTACTTC	CASSVGTGAGDEQYF